This T cell receptor (beta chain) is drawn from a study of cytomegalovirus exposure and HLA in healthy donors. Study-level information: A later analysis reported the same platform for the roughly 110 validation repertoires and the roughly 700 first-cohort repertoires. Study conclusions and caveats: Most TCR sequences were seen very rarely across donors, but some public TCRs occurred in many. According to a subsequent analysis, TCR clusters from the first cohort were inclined to appear together in the 120 validation repertoires. Specific recognition of CMV antigens was confirmed in vitro for a few chains (all CMV-associated).

In regard to this clone: No antigen is known for it.

The protocol was immunoSEQ multiplex PCR, while the TCRdb copy is restricted to in-frame clones and leaves out a portion. The sample lists 89,000 or so clones; roughly 92% were seen once. Sequenced material: PBMCs. The receptor's source is a woman in her 30s in good health and CMV-seropositive.

The CDR3 loop is CASSRDRVYERLETQYF. The CDR3 nucleotides read TGTGCCAGCAGCCGGGACAGGGTCTACGAAAGGCTGGAGACCCAGTACTTC. The chain employs TRBV14 and TRBJ2-5; 9 bases match TRBD1. The CDR3 runs 17 residues. V lost 4 bases and J lost 5; bases outside the gene matches: 14. Germline CDR1 is SGHDN and CDR2 is FVKESK.